This T cell receptor (beta chain) was obtained from a study of human T cells and chemical hapten exposure. Concerning this clonotype: Its antigen remains unknown.

The CDR3 has 15 amino acids. V was clipped by 6 bases and J by 4 bases; unmatched bases: 6. TCRdb processed the RACE reads anew with MiXCR; each CDR3 protein has one entry. Found here are 350,000 to 400,000 distinct CDR3 sequences, about 6% of them singletons; the top ten hold 4.5% to 6%. Study-wide results and caveats: Expanded TCR sets contained significantly more large CDR3 similarity clusters than controls.

Time point reported: patch test 2, 6 weeks after DPC sensitization. Stated treatment: therapeutic diphenylcyclopropenone sensitization with weekly scalp DPC. Total RNA came from unfractionated whole blood. V gene TRBV12-3 or TRBV12-4 combines with J gene TRBJ1-2, with 12 bases lining up with TRBD1. Sequencing used whole blood, obtained in connection with sensitization to the hapten diphenylcyclopropenone (DPC). The clonotype comes from a woman under 30 with alopecia areata. Some clones in this sample may be carry-over from other donors' samples. The CDR3, as DNA: TGTGCCAGCAGGGGGGACAGGGGGCGCGGCTATGGCTACACCTTC. Its protein is CASRGDRGRGYGYTF.